The T cell receptor (beta chain) under discussion was sequenced for a study of OX40 agonist ivuxolimab in advanced cancers. About the investigation overall: Ivuxolimab was an agonistic, fully human IgG2 monoclonal antibody directed against OX40 (CD134), a costimulatory receptor. Intravenous ivuxolimab was administered to patients every 2 weeks at six dose levels: 0.01, 0.1, 0.3, 1.5, 3 and 10 mg/kg. Among the roughly 52 dose-escalation patients, around 20 had hepatocellular carcinoma, roughly 15 melanoma, 9 renal cell carcinoma and 9 head and neck cancer. A male proportion of around 80% and a mean age of approximately 55 years, ranging from 23 to 79, were recorded for the dose-escalation cohort. Prior anti-PD-1, anti-PD-L1 or anti-CTLA-4 therapy was permitted, and checkpoint inhibitors had been received by 30% to 40% of dose-escalation patients. Partial responses occurred in three dose-escalation patients, of whom one had hepatocellular carcinoma and two had cutaneous melanoma. Peripheral TCRbeta sequencing was intended to test whether TCR sequence diversity was altered and clonal T-cell expansion was caused by ivuxolimab. The monotherapy dose-escalation portion (N ≈ 50 patients) of the phase I ivuxolimab trial is reported in the paper. Overall study results and their limits: Low levels of normalized T-cell clonal expansion were also seen in some patients who did not respond. After ivuxolimab, more expanded clones were found on average in CD8+ T cells than in CD4+ T cells. Clonal expansion of both CD4+ and CD8+ blood T cells was observed from baseline to week 6 at doses 0.1 to 3.0 mg/kg. Partial responders in the 0.1-3.0 mg/kg groups had among the lowest normalized peripheral clonal expansion, especially among CD8+ T cells. The antigen specificity of the clonally expanded peripheral T cells was not determined.

Patients with autoimmune disease history or receiving systemic immunosuppression were excluded from the trial. Peripheral blood for TCR sequencing was drawn from every dose cohort at baseline, at cycle 4 day 1 and at cycle 7 day 1. The samples were drawn from a first-in-human, open-label, multicenter phase I dose-escalation trial of ivuxolimab. Adults with locally advanced or metastatic melanoma, renal cell, hepatocellular, or head and neck squamous cell carcinoma were enrolled in the trial. Before TCR sequencing, CD4+ and CD8+ T cells were separately sorted from peripheral blood. With regard to this clone: Which antigen it targets is not known. Base qualities are missing; no much larger clone stands one base away.

Genomic DNA was isolated from the sorted cells so that the TCRbeta CDR3 region could be sequenced. TCRbeta CDR3 regions were sequenced using the immunoSEQ Assay. In its TCRdb copy, this immuneACCESS table keeps in-frame sequences only and misses some clones. Where compared with another copy, unresolved V genes explain less than half of these, and the others have no known cause. This sample has about 80,000 clones in its table, and 70% to 90% of those were observed once. The top ten hold approximately 5.5% of the sample. This TCR was recovered from an adult with an advanced solid tumor such as melanoma, head and neck, liver or kidney cancer. This specimen consisted of CD4+ or CD8+ T cells sorted from blood, obtained in a trial of the OX40 agonist ivuxolimab.

The CDR3 protein sequence reads: CASSMQLLGQYF. The DNA sequence is TGTGCCAGCAGTATGCAGCTCTTAGGGCAGTACTTC. The chain joins TRBV2 to TRBJ2-7, with the D segment identity uncertain. The CDR3 spans 12 residues, from the cysteine through the phenylalanine. Only the CDR3 portion is preserved as DNA: 36 bases, with reading frame beginning at the first base. Reading the germline V gene gives CDR1 SNHLY and CDR2 FYNNEI. V is pared back by 5 bases and J by 9 bases, with 14 bases lying between the germline termini.